The T cell receptor (beta chain) described here comes from a study of graft-versus-host responses after intestinal transplantation. As for this clone: Its antigen is not identified.

Assay: immunoSEQ multiplex PCR; the TCRdb copy retains only in-frame clones and omits some. The data show around 90,000 clones, roughly 93% seen once. Study-wide findings and caveats: Detected in recipient marrow were GvH clones, some of which were first observed in ileum or blood.

The germline CDR1 and CDR2 sequences are SNHLY and FYNNEI. V lost 0 bases, J lost 12 bases, and 9 bases lay in between. This CDR3 spans 12 amino acids. The J gene is TRBJ2-1, the V gene TRBV2; D is possibly TRBD2 (5 bases). This material consisted of unstimulated CD4+ T cells sorted from spleen or lymph node cells, taken before transplant. The receptor's source is a human donor who was the organ donor for an intestinal transplant. CDR3 sequence: CASSEARDGQFF. The CDR3 nucleotides are TGTGCCAGCAGTGAAGCGAGGGATGGGCAGTTCTTC.